A selection of T cell receptor beta chains follows, all from one sample in a study of a mutant IDH1 vaccine in newly diagnosed glioma. These receptors have no identified antigens. TCRdb's table, derived via immunoSEQ multiplex PCR, lists solely in-frame clones and lacks some. The sample lists tens of thousands of clones, approximately 80% occurring once. The specimen comprised PBMCs, sampled from a glioma patient whose treatment included an IDH1 peptide vaccine. These TCRs come from a woman aged 18-29 years with glioma. Both conserved end residues are trimmed from each CDR3.

TRBV9 | ASSVYGPWGYT
TRBV6-1 | ASTRSRKETQY
TRBV7-9 | ASSSDGPQH
TRBV5-4 | ASSYGVARGYT
TRBV29-1 | SVKREAYYEQY
TRBV28 | ASSLWSSPYGYT
TRBV7-8 | ASSLALAGEWSLLGDTQY
TRBV7-9 | ASSPRTNNEQF
TRBV6-5 | ASKGFGREAFT
TRBV10-3 | AISKDSGRGSTDTQY
TRBV5-1 | ASSLSTGGYTDTQY
TRBV5-1 | ASSLGDRGNSPLH
TRBV9 | ASSPGGGTYEQF
TRBV2 | ASTLRSGTNYGYT
TRBV29-1 | SVEVDIGSSYEQY
TRBV4-1 | ASSQSPLLAGEDTQY
TRBV5-6 | ASSLQDTQY
TRBV18 | ASSTQETQY
TRBV7-8 | ASSERVVNSPLH
TRBV14 | ASSQGLEGTYEQY
TRBV4-2 | ASSQDVGTVAYEQY
TRBV7-9 | ASSGETDGETQY
TRBV30 | ALSRELVSEQF
TRBV19 | ASSTWDISFTDTQY
TRBV9 | ASQEGGGPGELF
TRBV4-3 | ASSQDTGEQF
TRBV29-1 | SVESPGQGKPYEQY
TRBV7-6 | ASSLGPIQETQY
TRBV11-1 | ASSHGDHWGYT
TRBV13 | ASSLVGGETQY
TRBV2 | ASRAGGGTVEQF
TRBV4-1 | ASSQVGGAQPQH
TRBV5-6 | ASSLSLSSGELF
TRBV11-3 | ASSHTGTSGINEQF
TRBV7-8 | ASSLEGGIYEQY
TRBV5-4 | ASSTGLAGNEQF
TRBV6-5 | ASLSASYNEQF
TRBV7-2 | ASSLVPTGTDTQY
TRBV5-1 | ASSLRQGDTGELF
TRBV6-4 | ASSVEANQPQH
TRBV2 | ASWTSGGYSYNEQF
TRBV19 | ASSMGERRWTQY
TRBV4-2 | ASSQAYEGHTEAF
TRBV21-1 | ASSKDGGTYNEQF
TRBV19 | ASSILPGTKNTEAF
TRBV7-9 | ASSLQGRYEQY
TRBV4-1 | ASSQEQGTVKLF